This TCR beta chain came from a study of CD8 T cells in ankylosing spondylitis. Overall study results and limits: Made up of eight highly homologous variants, a TCR beta motif appeared characteristic of ankylosing spondylitis blood. Significant enrichment of disease-linked clones was reportedly seen in matched ankylosing spondylitis synovial fluid.

CDR3 length: 13 residues. Germline CDR1 is SGHRS and CDR2 is YFSETQ. V gave up 4 bases and J gave up 6 bases, with 10 bases separating them. A few counts support this clonotype. The antigen is not known. TCRdb re-derived calls from the 5' RACE reads in MiXCR, one entry per CDR3 protein. This table holds over 700,000 distinct CDR3 sequences, roughly 19% found once. Sequencing was performed on blood, either unsorted or a sorted T cell fraction (not recorded which). This sequence joins TRBV5-1 and TRBJ1-4, with a weak D call TRBD1 (5 bases). This TCR was sampled from a male donor with ankylosing spondylitis. For the CDR3, the DNA is TGCGCCAGCAGCCTCGGGACCGATGAAAAACTGTTTTTT. Protein: CASSLGTDEKLFF.